This record concerns one T cell receptor (beta chain) sequence. The antigen is not known. This sample was taken from a study of coeliac disease. The study's findings and limits: Unbiased detection of gliadin-specific T cells was judged not feasible with this approach. Control samples showed higher TRB and TRG clonality than intraepithelial and lamina propria samples in active celiac disease. Known gliadin-specific TRB sequences: about 55% of the 18 coeliac samples, only 1 of 6 controls.

Each fraction contributed one 500,000-cell aliquot for sequencing. Libraries were prepared by immunoSEQ multiplex PCR; TCRdb keeps only in-frame clonotypes and omits some of them. The sample has around 2,300 clones; over 65% are singletons. The sequencing sample was made of lymphocytes from the gut lamina propria. This receptor was obtained from a human donor without celiac disease.

The CDR3 sequence: CASSEFRGGEAFF. The CDR3 region has the DNA TGTGCCAGCAGTGAGTTCCGGGGGGGTGAAGCTTTCTTT. The J gene is TRBJ1-1, the V gene TRBV6-1; possibly TRBD1 for D (5 bases). The CDR3 length is 13 residues. The germline V and J ends were trimmed by 3 bases and 7 bases, with 12 bases remaining between them. CDR1 is MNHNS and CDR2 is SASEGT in the germline V gene.